This T cell receptor (beta chain) comes out of a study of control samples from healthy donors and cancer patients. TCRdb keeps only in-frame clones here, not all; method: immunoSEQ multiplex PCR. Here the sample spans some 130,000 clones, about 95% being singletons. CDR1 is PRHDT and CDR2 is FYEKMQ in the germline V gene (reference sequence). V was trimmed by 3 bases and J by 0 bases, leaving 13 bases between them. The CDR3 contains 16 residues. The sequence came from a man aged 25 to 40 in good health. The specimen was blood. This rearrangement joins TRBV13 to TRBJ2-3, with D uncertain. In DNA form, the CDR3 reads TGTGCCAGCAGCTTTAGTCCAGGAACTAGCACAGATACGCAGTATTTT. Translating it yields CASSFSPGTSTDTQYF.